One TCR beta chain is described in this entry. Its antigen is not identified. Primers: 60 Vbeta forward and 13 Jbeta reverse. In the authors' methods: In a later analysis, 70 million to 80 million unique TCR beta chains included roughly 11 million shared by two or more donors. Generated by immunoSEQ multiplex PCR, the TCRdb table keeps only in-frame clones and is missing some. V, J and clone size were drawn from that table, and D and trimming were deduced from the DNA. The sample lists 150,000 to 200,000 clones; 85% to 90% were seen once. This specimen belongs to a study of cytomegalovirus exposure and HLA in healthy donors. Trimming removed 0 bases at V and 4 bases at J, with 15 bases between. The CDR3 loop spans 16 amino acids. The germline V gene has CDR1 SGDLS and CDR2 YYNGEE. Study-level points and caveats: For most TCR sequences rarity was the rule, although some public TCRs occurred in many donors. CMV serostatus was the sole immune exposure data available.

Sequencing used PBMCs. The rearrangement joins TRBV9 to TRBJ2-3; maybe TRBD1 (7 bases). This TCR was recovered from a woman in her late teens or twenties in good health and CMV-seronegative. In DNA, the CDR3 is TGTGCCAGCAGCGTAGTGGCAGGGGGGAGTCCAGATACGCAGTATTTT. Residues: CASSVVAGGSPDTQYF.